These T cell receptor beta chains were read from a single sample in a study of blood T cell repertoires in COVID-19. Clones were sequenced by immunoSEQ multiplex PCR, and TCRdb holds only the in-frame ones, with some missing. The sample has around 180,000 clones; more than 70% are singletons. The sample comprised PBMCs or T cells enriched from blood (not recorded which). These receptors originate from a woman aged 30 to 39 who had recovered from COVID-19. CDR3s include the opening cysteine and the closing phenylalanine or tryptophan. Fields, in order: J gene, V gene, D gene, CDR3 protein, CDR3 DNA. A D gene is named only where the DNA matches it firmly.

>TRBJ1-1|TRBV27|TRBD1
CASSLQGAMNTEAFF
TGTGCCAGCAGTTTGCAGGGGGCGATGAACACTGAAGCTTTCTTT
>TRBJ2-7|TRBV28|NA
CASSSNREQYF
TGTGCCAGCAGTTCTAACCGCGAGCAGTACTTC
>TRBJ2-3|TRBV9|NA
CASSLRDRDPDTQYF
TGTGCCAGCAGCTTGCGGGACCGCGACCCAGATACGCAGTATTTT
>TRBJ2-7|TRBV28|NA
CAIAPIESSYEQYF
TGTGCCATCGCACCAATCGAGAGCTCCTACGAGCAGTACTTC
>TRBJ2-7|TRBV25-1|NA
CASSEYFAGASYEQYF
TGTGCCAGCAGTGAATATTTTGCGGGCGCCTCCTACGAGCAGTACTTC
>TRBJ2-7|TRBV11-2|NA
CASSFLGYEQYF
TGTGCCAGCAGCTTTCTCGGTTACGAGCAGTACTTC
>TRBJ1-2|TRBV5-1|NA
CASSRYPQGPYGYTF
TGCGCCAGCAGCCGTTACCCACAGGGACCCTATGGCTACACCTTC
>TRBJ1-1|TRBV12-3/TRBV12-4|NA
CASGQNTEAFF
TGTGCCAGCGGACAGAACACTGAAGCTTTCTTT
>TRBJ2-3|TRBV6-6|NA
CASRRQGSTDTQYF
TGTGCCAGCAGAAGGCAGGGCAGCACAGATACGCAGTATTTT
>TRBJ1-1|TRBV28|NA
CASSLPRQRNTEAFF
TGTGCCAGCAGTTTGCCCCGACAAAGGAACACTGAAGCTTTCTTT
>TRBJ2-6|TRBV6-2/TRBV6-3|TRBD1
CASSYDLFPGQGASGANVLTF
TGTGCCAGCAGTTACGATCTTTTCCCGGGACAGGGGGCTTCTGGGGCCAACGTCCTGACTTTC
>TRBJ1-2|TRBV14|NA
CASSQLEGTDYGYTF
TGTGCCAGCAGCCAATTGGAGGGAACGGACTATGGCTACACCTTC
>TRBJ2-3|TRBV7-8|TRBD2
CASSLVPSGSNADTQYF
TGTGCCAGCAGCTTAGTCCCTAGCGGGAGTAATGCAGATACGCAGTATTTT
>TRBJ2-1|TRBV28|TRBD2
CASSFIFWGATPSSTSGNHEQFF
TGTGCCAGCAGTTTCATCTTTTGGGGGGCTACACCAAGTTCCACTAGCGGGAATCATGAGCAGTTCTTC
>TRBJ2-7|TRBV7-8|TRBD2
CASSPGLAAYEQYF
TGTGCCAGCAGCCCGGGACTAGCGGCCTACGAGCAGTACTTC
>TRBJ2-7|TRBV6-1|TRBD1
CASSEYSGQGAFEQYF
TGTGCCAGCAGTGAATATAGTGGACAGGGGGCGTTCGAGCAGTACTTC
>TRBJ1-5|TRBV10-3|TRBD1
CAISGGQGNQPQHF
TGTGCCATCAGTGGAGGACAGGGCAATCAGCCCCAGCATTTT